The T cell receptor beta chain described here comes from a study of blood T cell repertoires in COVID-19. As for the study in general: Samples of COVID-19 (acute and convalescent) were obtained from the United States, Italy and Spain. The analysed material was cDNA or gDNA that came from T cells, B-cell-depleted T cells, or PBMCs.

This clone was found once. As handled by the study authors: Amplification of reference gene primers was used by the study to estimate nucleated cell counts. Some clones are missing from TCRdb's copy, which holds only in-frame ones; the method was immunoSEQ multiplex PCR. Clonal size and the V and J genes are those of that table, whereas D and trimming came from the DNA. Found here are some 57,000 clones, roughly 92% of them singletons; the top ten hold roughly 6.2%. The CDR3 runs 13 residues. V gave up 0 bases and J gave up 8 bases, with 7 bases separating them. Germline assignment: CDR1 LGHNA and CDR2 YNFKEQ.

The source material was peripheral blood. This rearrangement joins TRBV4-2 to TRBJ2-2; D is undetermined. This receptor was taken from a human donor in a cohort sampled during active COVID-19. CDR3 nucleotides: TGTGCCAGCAGCCAAGATTCAGGTGGGGAGCTGTTTTTT. The encoded protein is CASSQDSGGELFF.